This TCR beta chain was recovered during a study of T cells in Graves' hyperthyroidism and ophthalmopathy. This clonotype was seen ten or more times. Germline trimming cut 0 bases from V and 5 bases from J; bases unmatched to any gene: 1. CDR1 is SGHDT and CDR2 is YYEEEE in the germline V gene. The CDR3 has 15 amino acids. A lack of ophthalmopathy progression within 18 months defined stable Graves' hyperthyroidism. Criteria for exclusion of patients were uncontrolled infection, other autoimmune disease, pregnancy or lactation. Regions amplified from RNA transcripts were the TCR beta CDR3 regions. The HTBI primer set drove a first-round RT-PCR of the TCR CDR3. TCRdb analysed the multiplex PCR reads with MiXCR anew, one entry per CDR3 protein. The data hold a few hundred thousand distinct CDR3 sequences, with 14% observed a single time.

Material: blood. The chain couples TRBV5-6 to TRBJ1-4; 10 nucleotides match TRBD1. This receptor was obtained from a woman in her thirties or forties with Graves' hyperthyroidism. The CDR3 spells CASSLVGQGNEKLFF. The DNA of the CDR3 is TGTGCCAGCAGCTTGGTGGGACAGGGGAATGAAAAACTGTTTTTT.